The present entry profiles one TCR beta chain with its context. The antigen remains unidentified. V trimming: 1 base; J trimming: 4 bases; junction bases outside the gene matches: 11. Germline V gene lookup returns CDR1 GTSNPN and CDR2 SVGIG (reference sequence). This CDR3 has 16 amino acids. This record belongs to a study of cytomegalovirus exposure and HLA in healthy donors. Study outcomes and limitations: Researchers catalogued under 200 TCR beta chains as cytomegalovirus-associated. Within an earlier analysis, most TCR beta V segments proved productive either about 87% or about 30% of the time.

Researchers ran the PCR with 60 Vbeta and 13 Jbeta primers. The table came from immunoSEQ multiplex PCR; TCRdb's copy has only in-frame clones and leaves some out. The sample lists 200,000 or so clones; roughly 76% were seen once. The clonotype comes from a woman aged 25 to 39 in good health and CMV-seropositive. The chain combines TRBV30 with TRBJ2-7; 9 nucleotides line up with TRBD1. The specimen was PBMCs. DNA of the CDR3: TGTGCCTGGAGTGCCCCCCGACAGGGGGTGGGGTACGAGCAGTACTTC. This codes for CAWSAPRQGVGYEQYF.